The present T cell receptor (beta chain) was sequenced within a study of T cell repertoires in cytomegalovirus infection. About the research overall: Carrying CMV and the relevant HLA type showed in public TCR beta signatures. Whole-study results and caveats: Ex vivo, HLA-C-restricted CMV-specific TCR beta clonotypes prevailed over the rest of the response. Cumulative frequency of public TCR beta families picked out carriers of CMV plus the relevant HLA.

Looked up from germline, CDR1 is SGHTA and CDR2 is FQGNSA. Trimming left V 5 bases short and J 4 bases short, with 17 bases between. The CDR3 length is 15 residues. A note on this clonotype: Its specificity is not known.

TCRdb redid the calling of the reads with MiXCR, one entry per CDR3 protein. The sample consists of 200,000 or so distinct CDR3 sequences, approximately 19% of them appearing once. V usage is TRBV7-2 and J usage is TRBJ1-1; D gene uncertain. Sample: PBMCs. The receptor was isolated from a human donor in good health (CMV status not recorded). Some clones in this sample may be carry-over from other donors' samples. The CDR3, as DNA: TGTGCCAGCAGCCCCAACTCCGTCGTGGGCACTGAAGCTTTCTTT. It specifies CASSPNSVVGTEAFF.